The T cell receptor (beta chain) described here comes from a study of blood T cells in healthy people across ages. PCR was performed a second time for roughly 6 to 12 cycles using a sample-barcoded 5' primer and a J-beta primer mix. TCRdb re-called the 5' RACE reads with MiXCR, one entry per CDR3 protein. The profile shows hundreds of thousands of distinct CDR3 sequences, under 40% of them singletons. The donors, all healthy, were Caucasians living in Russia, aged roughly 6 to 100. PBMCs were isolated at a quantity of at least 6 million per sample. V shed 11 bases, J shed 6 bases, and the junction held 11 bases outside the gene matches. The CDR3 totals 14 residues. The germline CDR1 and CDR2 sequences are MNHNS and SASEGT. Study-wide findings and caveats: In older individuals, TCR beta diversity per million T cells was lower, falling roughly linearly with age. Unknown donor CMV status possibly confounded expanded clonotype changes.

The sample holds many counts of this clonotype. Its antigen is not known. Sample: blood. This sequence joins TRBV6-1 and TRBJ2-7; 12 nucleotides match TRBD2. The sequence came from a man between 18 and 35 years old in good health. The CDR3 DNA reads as TGTGCCTGTCGACTAGCGGGGGCCCTAGCCGAGCAGTACTTC. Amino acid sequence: CACRLAGALAEQYF.